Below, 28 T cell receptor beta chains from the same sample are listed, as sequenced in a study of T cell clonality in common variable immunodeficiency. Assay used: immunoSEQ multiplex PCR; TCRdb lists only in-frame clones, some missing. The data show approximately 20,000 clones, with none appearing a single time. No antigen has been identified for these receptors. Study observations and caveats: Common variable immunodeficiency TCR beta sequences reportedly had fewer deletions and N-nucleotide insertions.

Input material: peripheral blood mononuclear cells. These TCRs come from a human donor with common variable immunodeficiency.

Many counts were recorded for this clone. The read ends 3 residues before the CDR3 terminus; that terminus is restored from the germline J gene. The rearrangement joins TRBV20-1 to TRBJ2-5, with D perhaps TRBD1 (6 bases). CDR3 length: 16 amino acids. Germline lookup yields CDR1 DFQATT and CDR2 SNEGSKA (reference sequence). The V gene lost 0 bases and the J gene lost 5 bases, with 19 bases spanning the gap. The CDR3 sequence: CSARDFFRGSVETQYF. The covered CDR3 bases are TGCAGTGCTAGAGATTTTTTCAGGGGCTCGGTTGAGACC.

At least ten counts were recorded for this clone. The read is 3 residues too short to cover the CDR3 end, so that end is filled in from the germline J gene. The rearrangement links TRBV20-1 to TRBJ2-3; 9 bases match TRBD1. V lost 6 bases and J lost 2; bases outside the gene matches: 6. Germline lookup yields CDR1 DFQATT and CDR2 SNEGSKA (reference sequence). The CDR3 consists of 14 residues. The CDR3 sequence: CSAVDRGATDTQYF. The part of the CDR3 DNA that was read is TGCAGTGCCGTCGACAGGGGGGCCACAGATACG.

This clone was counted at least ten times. The CDR3 bases that were read are TGTGCCATGATCGACAGGGAGAACTATGGC. Its protein is CAMIDRENYG. The full-length CDR3 reads as CAMIDRENYGYTF. The chain has TRBV18 and TRBJ1-2; 7 bases map to TRBD1. The read terminates 3 residues before the CDR3 end, so the remaining end is supplied by the germline J gene. The CDR3 consists of 13 residues. The V and J ends lost 10 bases and 2 bases, in that order; junction bases with no gene match: 7. Germline values: CDR1 KGHSH, CDR2 LQKENI.

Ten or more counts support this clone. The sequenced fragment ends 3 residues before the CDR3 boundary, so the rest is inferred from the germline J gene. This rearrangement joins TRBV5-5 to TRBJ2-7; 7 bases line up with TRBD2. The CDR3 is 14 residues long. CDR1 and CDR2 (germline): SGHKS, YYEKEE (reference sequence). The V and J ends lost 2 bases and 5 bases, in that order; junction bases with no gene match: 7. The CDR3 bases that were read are TGTGCCAGCAGCTTAGGGGAGGGCCGGGACGAG. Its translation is CASSLGEGRDE. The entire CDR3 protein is CASSLGEGRDEQYF.

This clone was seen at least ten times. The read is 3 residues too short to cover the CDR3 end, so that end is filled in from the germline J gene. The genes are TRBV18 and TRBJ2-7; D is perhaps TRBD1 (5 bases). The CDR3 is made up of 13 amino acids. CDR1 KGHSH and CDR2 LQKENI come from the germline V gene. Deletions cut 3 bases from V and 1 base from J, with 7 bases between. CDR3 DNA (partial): TGTGCCAGCTCACCCTCAGGGTCCTACGAG. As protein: CASSPSGSYE. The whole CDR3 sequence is CASSPSGSYEQYF. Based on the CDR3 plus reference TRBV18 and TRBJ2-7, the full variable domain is NAGVMQNPRHLVRRRGQEARLRCSPMKGHSHVYWYRQLPEEGLKFMVYLQKENIIDESGMPKERFSAEFPKEGPSILRIQQVVRGDSAAYFCASSPSGSYEQYFGPGTRLTVT.

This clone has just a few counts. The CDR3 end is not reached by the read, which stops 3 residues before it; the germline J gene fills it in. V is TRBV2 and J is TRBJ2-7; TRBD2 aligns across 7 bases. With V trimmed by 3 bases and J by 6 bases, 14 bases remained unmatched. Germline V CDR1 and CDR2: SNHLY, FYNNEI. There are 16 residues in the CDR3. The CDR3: CASSDPRPRENREQYF. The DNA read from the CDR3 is TGTGCCAGCAGTGATCCTCGTCCGCGGGAGAACCGCGAG.

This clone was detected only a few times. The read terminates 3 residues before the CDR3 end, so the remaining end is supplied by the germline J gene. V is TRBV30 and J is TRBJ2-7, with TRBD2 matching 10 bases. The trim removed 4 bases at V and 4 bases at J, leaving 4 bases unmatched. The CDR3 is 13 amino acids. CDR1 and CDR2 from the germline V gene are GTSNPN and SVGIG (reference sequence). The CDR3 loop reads CAWMIAGGYEQYF. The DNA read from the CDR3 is TGTGCCTGGATGATAGCGGGAGGTTACGAG.

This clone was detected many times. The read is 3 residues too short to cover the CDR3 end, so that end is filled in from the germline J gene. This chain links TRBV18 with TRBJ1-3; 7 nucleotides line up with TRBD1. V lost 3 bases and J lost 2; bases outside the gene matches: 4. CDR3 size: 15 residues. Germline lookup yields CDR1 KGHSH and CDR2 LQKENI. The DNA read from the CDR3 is TGTGCCAGCTCACCTTCGACAGGGCCTGGAAACACC. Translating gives CASSPSTGPGNT. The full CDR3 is CASSPSTGPGNTIYF.

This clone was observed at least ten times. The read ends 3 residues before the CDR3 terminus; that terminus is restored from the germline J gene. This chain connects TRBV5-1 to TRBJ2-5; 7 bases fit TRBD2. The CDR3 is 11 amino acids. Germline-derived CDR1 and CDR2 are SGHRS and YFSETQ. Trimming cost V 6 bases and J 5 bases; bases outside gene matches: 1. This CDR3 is CASTGGETQYF. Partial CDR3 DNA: TGCGCCAGCACCGGGGGGGAGACC.

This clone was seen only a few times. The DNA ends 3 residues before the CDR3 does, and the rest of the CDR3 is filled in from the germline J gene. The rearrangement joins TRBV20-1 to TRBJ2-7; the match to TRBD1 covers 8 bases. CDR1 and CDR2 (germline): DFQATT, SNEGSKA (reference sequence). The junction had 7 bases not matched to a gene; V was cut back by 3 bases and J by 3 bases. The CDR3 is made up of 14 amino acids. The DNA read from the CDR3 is TGCAGTGCTAGTTTTGCAGGGGGCGGCTACGAG. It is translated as CSASFAGGGYE. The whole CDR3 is CSASFAGGGYEQYF.

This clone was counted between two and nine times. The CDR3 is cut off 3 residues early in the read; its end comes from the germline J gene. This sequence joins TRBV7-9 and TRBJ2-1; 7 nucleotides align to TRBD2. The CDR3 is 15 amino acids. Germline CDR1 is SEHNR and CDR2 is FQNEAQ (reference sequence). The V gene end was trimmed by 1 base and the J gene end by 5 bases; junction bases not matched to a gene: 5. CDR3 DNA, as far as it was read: TGTGCCAGCAGCTTAGAAGCGGGAAGGGACAATGAG. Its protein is CASSLEAGRDNE. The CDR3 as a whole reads CASSLEAGRDNEQFF.

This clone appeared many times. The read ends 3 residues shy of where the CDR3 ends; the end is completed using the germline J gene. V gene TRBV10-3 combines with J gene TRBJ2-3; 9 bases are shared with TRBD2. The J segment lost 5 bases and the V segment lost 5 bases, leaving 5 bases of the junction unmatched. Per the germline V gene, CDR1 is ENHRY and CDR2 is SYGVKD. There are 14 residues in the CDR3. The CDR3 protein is CAISLAGVGDTQYF. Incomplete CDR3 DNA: TGTGCCATCAGTTTAGCGGGAGTGGGAGATACG.

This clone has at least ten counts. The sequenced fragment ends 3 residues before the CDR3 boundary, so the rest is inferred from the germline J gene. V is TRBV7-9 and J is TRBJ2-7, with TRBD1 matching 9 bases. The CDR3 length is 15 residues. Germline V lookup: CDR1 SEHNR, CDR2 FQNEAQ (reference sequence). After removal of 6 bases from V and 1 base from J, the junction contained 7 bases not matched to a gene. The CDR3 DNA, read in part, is TGTGCCAGCAGTTCCTCCGGGACAGGGTCCTACGAG. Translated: CASSSSGTGSYE. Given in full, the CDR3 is CASSSSGTGSYEQYF.

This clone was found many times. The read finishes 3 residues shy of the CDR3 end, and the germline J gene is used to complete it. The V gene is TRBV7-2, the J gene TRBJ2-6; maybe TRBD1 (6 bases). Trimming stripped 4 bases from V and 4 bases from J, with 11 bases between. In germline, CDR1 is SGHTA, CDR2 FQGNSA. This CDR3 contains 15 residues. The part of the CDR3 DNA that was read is TGTGCCAGCAGCTCGGGACACCCAGGGGCCAACGTC. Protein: CASSSGHPGANV. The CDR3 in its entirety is CASSSGHPGANVLTF.

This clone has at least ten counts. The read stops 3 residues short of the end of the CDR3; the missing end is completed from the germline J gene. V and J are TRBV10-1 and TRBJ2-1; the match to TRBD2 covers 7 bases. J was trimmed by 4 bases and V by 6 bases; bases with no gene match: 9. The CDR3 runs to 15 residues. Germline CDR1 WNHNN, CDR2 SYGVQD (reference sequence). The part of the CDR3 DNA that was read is TGCGCCAGCAGGGCCGGGACTAACAGTTACAATGAG. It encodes CASRAGTNSYNE. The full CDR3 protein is CASRAGTNSYNEQFF.

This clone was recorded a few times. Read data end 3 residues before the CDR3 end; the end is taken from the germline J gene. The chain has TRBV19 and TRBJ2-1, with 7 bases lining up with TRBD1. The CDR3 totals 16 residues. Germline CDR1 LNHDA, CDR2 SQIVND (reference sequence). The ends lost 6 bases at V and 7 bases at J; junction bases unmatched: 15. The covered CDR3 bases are TGTGCCAGTAGCCCGCCCGGGGCAGGGGGAACTAATGAG. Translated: CASSPPGAGGTNE. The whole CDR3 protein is CASSPPGAGGTNEQFF.

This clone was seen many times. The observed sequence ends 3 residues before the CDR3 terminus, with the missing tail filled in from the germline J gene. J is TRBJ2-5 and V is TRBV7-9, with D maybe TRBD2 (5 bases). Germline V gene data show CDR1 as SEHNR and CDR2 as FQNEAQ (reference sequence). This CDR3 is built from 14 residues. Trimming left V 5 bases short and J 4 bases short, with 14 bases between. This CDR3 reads CASSNGGSGETQYF. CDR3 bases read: TGTGCCAGCAGCAACGGAGGTTCGGGAGAGACC.

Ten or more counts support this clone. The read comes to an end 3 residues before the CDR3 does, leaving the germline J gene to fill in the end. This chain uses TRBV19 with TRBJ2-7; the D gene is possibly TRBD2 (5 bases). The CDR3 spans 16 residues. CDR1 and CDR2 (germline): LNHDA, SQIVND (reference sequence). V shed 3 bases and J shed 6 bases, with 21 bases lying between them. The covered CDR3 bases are TGTGCCAGTAGTATCTCTCCCGCGGGCAGGCGAGCCGAG. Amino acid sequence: CASSISPAGRRAE. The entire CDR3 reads CASSISPAGRRAEQYF.

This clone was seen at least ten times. The DNA read from the CDR3 is TGTGCCAGCAGACAGGGGGAAGGGGAGACC. This codes for CASRQGEGET. The complete CDR3 sequence is CASRQGEGETQYF. The rearrangement uses TRBV2 and TRBJ2-5; 8 nucleotides align to TRBD1. Read data end 3 residues before the CDR3 end; the end is taken from the germline J gene. Per germline, CDR1 SNHLY and CDR2 FYNNEI. Trimming removed 6 bases from V and 5 bases from J; junction bases left unmatched: 5. The CDR3 covers 13 residues.

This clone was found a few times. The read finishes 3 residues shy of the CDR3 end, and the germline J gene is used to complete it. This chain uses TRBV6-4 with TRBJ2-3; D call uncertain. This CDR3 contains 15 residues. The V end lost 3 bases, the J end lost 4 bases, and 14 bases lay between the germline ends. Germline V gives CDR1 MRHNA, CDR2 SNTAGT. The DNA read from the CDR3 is TGTGCCAGCAGTGATACCGACTCTATCGCAGATACG. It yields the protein CASSDTDSIADT. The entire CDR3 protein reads CASSDTDSIADTQYF.

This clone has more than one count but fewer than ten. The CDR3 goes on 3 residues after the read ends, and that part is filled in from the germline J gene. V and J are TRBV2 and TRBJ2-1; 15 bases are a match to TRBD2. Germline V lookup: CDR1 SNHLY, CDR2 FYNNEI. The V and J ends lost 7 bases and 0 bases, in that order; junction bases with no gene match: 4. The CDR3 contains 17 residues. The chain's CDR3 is CASTWTSGRVSYNEQFF. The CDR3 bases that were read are TGTGCCAGCACCTGGACTAGCGGGAGGGTCTCCTACAATGAG.

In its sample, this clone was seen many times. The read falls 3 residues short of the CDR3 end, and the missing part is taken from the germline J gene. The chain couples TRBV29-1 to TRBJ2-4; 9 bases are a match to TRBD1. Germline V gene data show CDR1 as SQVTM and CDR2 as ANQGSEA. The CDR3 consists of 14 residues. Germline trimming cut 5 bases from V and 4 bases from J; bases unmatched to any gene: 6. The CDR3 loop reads CSVSDRGFKNIQYF. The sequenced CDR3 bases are TGCAGCGTTTCGGACAGGGGTTTTAAAAACATT.

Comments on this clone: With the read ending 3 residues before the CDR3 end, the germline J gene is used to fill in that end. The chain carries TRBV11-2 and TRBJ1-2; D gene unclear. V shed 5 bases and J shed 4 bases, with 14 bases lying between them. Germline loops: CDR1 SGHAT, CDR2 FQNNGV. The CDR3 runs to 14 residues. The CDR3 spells CASSTEIQGYGYTF. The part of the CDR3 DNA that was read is TGTGCCAGCAGCACAGAAATTCAAGGCTATGGC.

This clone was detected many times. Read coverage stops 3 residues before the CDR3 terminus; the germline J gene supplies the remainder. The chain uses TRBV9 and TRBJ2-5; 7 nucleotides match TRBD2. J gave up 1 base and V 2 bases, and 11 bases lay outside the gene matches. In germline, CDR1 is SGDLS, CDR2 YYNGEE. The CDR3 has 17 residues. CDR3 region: CASSVGAGGGFQETQYF. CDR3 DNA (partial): TGTGCCAGCAGCGTCGGGGCTGGGGGGGGGTTCCAAGAGACC.

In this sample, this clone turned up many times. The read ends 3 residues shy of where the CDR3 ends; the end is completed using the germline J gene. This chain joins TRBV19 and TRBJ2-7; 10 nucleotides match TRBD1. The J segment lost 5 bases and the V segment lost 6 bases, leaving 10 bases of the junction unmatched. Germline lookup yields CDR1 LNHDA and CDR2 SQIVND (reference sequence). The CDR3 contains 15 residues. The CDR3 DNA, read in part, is TGTGCCAGTAGGGGGCCGGGACAGGGGAACAACGAG. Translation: CASRGPGQGNNE. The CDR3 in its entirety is CASRGPGQGNNEQYF.

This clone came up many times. CDR3 region: CASSFEGNTQYF. CDR3 bases read: TGCGCCAGCAGCTTTGAAGGTAATACG. J is TRBJ2-3 and V is TRBV5-1; D is unresolved. The read terminates 3 residues before the CDR3 end, so the remaining end is supplied by the germline J gene. Per germline, CDR1 SGHRS and CDR2 YFSETQ. This CDR3 spans 12 amino acids. Trimming left V 2 bases short and J 7 bases short, with 8 bases between.

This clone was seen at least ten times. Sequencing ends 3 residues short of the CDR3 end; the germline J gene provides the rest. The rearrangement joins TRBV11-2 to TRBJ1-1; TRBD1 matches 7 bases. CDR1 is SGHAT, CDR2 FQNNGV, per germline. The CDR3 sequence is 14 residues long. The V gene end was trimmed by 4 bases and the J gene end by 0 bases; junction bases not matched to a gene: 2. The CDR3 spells CASSYGQVNTEAFF. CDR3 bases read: TGTGCCAGCAGCTACGGACAGGTGAACACTGAA.

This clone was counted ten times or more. Incomplete CDR3 DNA: TGCGCCAGCAGCCAGGGGGCGGGAATCTCCTACGAG. Translated, it gives CASSQGAGISYE. The full CDR3 protein reads CASSQGAGISYEQYF. This chain links TRBV4-1 with TRBJ2-7; D is perhaps TRBD1 or TRBD2 (6 bases each). The read is 3 residues too short to cover the CDR3 end, so that end is filled in from the germline J gene. The CDR3 totals 15 residues. CDR1 and CDR2 from the germline V gene are MGHRA and YSYEKL. The V and J ends lost 3 bases and 0 bases respectively, with 12 bases between them.